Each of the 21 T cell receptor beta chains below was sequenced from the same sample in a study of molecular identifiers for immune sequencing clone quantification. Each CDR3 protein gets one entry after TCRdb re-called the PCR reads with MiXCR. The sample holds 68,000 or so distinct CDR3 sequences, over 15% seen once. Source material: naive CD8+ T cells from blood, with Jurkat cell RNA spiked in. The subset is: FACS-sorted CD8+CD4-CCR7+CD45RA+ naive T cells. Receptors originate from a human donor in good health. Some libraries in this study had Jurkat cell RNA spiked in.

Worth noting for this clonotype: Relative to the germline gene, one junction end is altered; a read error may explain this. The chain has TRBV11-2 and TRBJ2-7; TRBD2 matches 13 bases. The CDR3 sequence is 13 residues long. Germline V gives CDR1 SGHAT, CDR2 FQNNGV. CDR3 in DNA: TGTGCCAGCAGCTTAGGGGGACTAGCGGGACTACATTTC. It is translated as CASSLGGLAGLHF.

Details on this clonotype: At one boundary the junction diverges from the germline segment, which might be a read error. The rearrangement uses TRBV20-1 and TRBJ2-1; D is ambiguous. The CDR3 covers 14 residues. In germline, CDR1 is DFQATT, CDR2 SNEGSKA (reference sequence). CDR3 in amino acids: CSAKRLDSYNGQFF. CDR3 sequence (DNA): TGCAGTGCTAAACGACTCGACTCCTACAATGGGCAGTTCTTC.

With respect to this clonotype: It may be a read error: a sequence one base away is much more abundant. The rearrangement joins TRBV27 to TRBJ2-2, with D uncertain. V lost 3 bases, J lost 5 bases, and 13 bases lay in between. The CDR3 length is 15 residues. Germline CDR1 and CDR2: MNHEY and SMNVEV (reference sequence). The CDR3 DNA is TGTGCCAGCAGTTTTGGGCAGCCGGGTACCGGGGAGCTGTTTTTT. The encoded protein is CASSFGQPGTGELFF.

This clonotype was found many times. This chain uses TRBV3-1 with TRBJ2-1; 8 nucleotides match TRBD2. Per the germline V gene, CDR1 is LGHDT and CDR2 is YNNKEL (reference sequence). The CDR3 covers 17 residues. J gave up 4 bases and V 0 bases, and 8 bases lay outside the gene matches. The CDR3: CASSQEIGLAPYNEQFF. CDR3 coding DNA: TGTGCCAGCAGCCAAGAGATCGGACTAGCACCATACAATGAGCAGTTCTTC.

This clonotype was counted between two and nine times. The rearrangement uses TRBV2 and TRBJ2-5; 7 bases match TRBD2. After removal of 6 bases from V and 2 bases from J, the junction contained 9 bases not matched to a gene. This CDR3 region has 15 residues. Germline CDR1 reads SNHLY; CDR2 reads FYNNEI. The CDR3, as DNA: TGTGCCAGCAGGGAACCGGGACTACCGCAAGAGACCCAGTACTTC. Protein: CASREPGLPQETQYF.

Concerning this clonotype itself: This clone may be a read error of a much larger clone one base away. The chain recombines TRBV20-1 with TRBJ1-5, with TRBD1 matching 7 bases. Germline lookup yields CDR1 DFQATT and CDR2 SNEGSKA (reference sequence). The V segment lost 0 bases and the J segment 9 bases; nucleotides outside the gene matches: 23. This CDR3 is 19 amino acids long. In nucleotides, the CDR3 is TGCAGTGCTAGAGATGCAGGGGGGTTTTTCCCGGCCGGCCGCCGGCCCCAGCATTTT. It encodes CSARDAGGFFPAGRRPQHF.

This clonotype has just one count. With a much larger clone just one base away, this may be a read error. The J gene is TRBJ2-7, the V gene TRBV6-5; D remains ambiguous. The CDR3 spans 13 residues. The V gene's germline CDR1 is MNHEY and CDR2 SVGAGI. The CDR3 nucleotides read TGTGCCAGCGGGGTGACGGGTTCCTACGAGCGGTACTTC. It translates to CASGVTGSYERYF.

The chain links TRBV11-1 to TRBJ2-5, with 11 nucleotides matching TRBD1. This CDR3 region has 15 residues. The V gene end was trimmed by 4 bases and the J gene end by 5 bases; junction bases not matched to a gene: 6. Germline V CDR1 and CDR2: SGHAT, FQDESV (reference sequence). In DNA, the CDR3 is TGTGCCAGCAGCTCATTTGGACAGGGGGCGGAGACCCAGTACTTC. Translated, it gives CASSSFGQGAETQYF.

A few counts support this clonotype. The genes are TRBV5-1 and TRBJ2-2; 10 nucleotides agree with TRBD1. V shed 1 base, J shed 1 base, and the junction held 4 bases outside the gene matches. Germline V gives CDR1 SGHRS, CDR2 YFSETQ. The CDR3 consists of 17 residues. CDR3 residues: CASSLKWDRGNTGELFF. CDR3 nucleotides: TGCGCCAGCAGCTTGAAATGGGACAGGGGGAACACCGGGGAGCTGTTTTTT.

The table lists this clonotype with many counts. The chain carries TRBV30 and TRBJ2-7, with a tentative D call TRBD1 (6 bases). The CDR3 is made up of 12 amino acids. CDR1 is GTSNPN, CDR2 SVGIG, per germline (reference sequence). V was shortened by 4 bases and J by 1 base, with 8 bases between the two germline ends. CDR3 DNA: TGTGCCTGGAAGACAGGATCCTACGAGCAGTACTTC. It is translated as CAWKTGSYEQYF.

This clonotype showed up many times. The DNA for the CDR3 is TGCGCCAGCAGTGCGGGGTCTTACAGGAACGAGCAGTACTTC. Translated: CASSAGSYRNEQYF. The rearrangement uses TRBV5-1 and TRBJ2-7; tentative D call: TRBD2 (6 bases). CDR1 is SGHRS and CDR2 is YFSETQ in the germline V gene. The CDR3 runs to 14 residues. Trimming took off 5 bases at V and 5 bases at J, with 17 bases between the two ends.

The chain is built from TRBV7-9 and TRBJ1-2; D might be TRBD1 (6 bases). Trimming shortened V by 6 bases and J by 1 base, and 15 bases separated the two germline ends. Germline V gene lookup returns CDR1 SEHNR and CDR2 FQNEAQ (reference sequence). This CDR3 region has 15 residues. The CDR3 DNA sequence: TGTGCCAGCAGAAATACCCGGACAGTTAACTATGGCTACACCTTC. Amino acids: CASRNTRTVNYGYTF. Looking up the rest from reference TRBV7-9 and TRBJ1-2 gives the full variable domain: DTGVSQNPRHKITKRGQNVTFRCDPISEHNRLYWYRQTLGQGPEFLTYFQNEAQLEKSRLLSDRFSAERPKGSFSTLEIQRTEQGDSAMYLCASRNTRTVNYGYTFGSGTRLTVV.

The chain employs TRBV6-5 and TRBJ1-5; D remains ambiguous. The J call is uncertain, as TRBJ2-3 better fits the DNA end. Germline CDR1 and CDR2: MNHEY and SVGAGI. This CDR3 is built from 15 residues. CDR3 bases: TGTGCCAGCAGTTCCGATAGGTGGAGCAATCAGCCCCAGTATTTT. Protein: CASSSDRWSNQPQYF.

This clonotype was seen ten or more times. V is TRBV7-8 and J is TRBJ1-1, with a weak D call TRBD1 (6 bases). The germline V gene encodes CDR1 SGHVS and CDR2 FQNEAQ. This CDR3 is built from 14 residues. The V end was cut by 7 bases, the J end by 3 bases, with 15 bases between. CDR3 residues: CASTSQGWHTEAFF. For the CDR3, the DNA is TGTGCCAGCACCTCACAGGGCTGGCACACTGAAGCTTTCTTT.

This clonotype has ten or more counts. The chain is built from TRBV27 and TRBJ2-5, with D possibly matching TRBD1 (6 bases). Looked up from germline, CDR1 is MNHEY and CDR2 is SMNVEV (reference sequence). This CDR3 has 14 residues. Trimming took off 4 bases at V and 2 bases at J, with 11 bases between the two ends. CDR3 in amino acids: CASSSPTGQETQYF. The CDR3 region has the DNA TGTGCCAGCAGTTCCCCGACAGGACAAGAGACCCAGTACTTC.

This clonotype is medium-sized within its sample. The DNA of the CDR3 is TGTGCCTGGAGCCTAGCGGGACGGGGTGATACGCAGTATTTT. Residues: CAWSLAGRGDTQYF. The chain carries TRBV30 and TRBJ2-3; 9 bases fit TRBD2. The germline V gene has CDR1 GTSNPN and CDR2 SVGIG (reference sequence). This CDR3 has 14 residues. Unmatched junction bases numbered 7, after V lost 3 bases and J lost 6 bases.

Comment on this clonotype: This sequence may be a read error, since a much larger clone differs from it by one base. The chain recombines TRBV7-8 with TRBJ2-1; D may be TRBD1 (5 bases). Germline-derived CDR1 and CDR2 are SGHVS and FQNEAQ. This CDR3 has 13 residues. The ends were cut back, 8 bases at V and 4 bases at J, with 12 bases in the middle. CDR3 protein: CASGPTAYNEQFF. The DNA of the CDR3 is TGTGCCAGCGGCCCGACAGCTTACAATGAGCAGTTCTTC.

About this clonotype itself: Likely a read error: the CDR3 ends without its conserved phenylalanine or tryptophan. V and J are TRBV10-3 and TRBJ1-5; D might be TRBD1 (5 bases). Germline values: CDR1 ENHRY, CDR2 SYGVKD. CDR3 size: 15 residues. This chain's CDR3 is CAITVDGGGNQPQHL. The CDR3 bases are TGTGCCATCACCGTAGATGGGGGAGGCAACCAGCCCCAGCATCTT.

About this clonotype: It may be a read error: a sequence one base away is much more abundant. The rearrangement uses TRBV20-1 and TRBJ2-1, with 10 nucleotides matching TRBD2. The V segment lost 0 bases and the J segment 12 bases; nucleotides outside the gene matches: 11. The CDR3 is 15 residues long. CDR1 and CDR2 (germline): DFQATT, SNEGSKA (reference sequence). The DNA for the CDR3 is TGCAGTGCTAGAGATTACCTAGCGGGAGATATTGGGCAGTTCTTC. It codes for CSARDYLAGDIGQFF.

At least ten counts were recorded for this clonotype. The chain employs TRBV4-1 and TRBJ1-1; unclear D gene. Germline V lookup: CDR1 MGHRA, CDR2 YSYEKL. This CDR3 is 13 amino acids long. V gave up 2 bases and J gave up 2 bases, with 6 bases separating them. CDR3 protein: CASSQPRNTEAFF. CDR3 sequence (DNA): TGCGCCAGCAGCCAACCTAGAAACACTGAAGCTTTCTTT.

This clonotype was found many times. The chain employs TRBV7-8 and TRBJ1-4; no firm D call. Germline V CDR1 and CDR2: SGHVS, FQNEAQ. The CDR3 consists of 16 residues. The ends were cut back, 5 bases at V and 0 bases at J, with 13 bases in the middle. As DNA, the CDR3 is TGTGCCAGCAGCCAAGGATGGGGATCAACTAATGAAAAACTGTTTTTT. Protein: CASSQGWGSTNEKLFF.